The T cell receptor beta chain described here comes from a study of CD4 T cells in relation to SARS-CoV-2 and coronaviruses. The unexposed donors gave CD4+ T cells in about 2011-2019, prior to COVID-19. After about 10 days of culture, CD4+ T cells were isolated. The CDR3 runs to 14 residues. Unmatched junction bases numbered 9, after V lost 8 bases and J lost 6 bases. Germline V gives CDR1 SNHLY, CDR2 FYNNEI. Repertoires were generated with immunoSEQ multiplex PCR, while TCRdb's copy carries only in-frame clones and drops some. The data show 20,000 to 25,000 clones, over 70% seen once. This clone was seen a few times. Its antigen is still unknown.

J is TRBJ1-5 and V is TRBV2; 8 bases fit TRBD1. What was sequenced was CD4+ T cells from PBMCs, cultured in vitro. The receptor was derived from a human donor in good health. The DNA of the CDR3 is TGTGCCAGCTCTTGGTCAGGGGGCCCTCAGCCCCAGCATTTT. Translated: CASSWSGGPQPQHF.